This T cell receptor beta chain was documented in a study of shared clonotypes between healthy human individuals. The table came from immunoSEQ multiplex PCR; TCRdb's copy has only in-frame clones and leaves some out. The data contain around 1.1 million clones, 70% to 85% of them singletons. A few counts support this clone. This CDR3 has 14 residues. The germline CDR1 and CDR2 sequences are MNHNS and SASEGT. Losses at the gene ends were 8 bases for V and 5 bases for J; bases not matched to a gene: 9. The sequence was collected from a man younger than 35 in good health. Some clones in this sample may be carry-over from other donors' samples. Sequencing was done on a sample of memory CD4+ T cells from PBMCs. The subset was: CD45RA-negative fraction. The V call is TRBV6-1, the J call TRBJ1-5, with 7 nucleotides matching TRBD1. The CDR3, as DNA: TGTGCCAGCTCCCAACAGGGGCTTTATCAGCCCCAGCATTTT. Protein product: CASSQQGLYQPQHF.